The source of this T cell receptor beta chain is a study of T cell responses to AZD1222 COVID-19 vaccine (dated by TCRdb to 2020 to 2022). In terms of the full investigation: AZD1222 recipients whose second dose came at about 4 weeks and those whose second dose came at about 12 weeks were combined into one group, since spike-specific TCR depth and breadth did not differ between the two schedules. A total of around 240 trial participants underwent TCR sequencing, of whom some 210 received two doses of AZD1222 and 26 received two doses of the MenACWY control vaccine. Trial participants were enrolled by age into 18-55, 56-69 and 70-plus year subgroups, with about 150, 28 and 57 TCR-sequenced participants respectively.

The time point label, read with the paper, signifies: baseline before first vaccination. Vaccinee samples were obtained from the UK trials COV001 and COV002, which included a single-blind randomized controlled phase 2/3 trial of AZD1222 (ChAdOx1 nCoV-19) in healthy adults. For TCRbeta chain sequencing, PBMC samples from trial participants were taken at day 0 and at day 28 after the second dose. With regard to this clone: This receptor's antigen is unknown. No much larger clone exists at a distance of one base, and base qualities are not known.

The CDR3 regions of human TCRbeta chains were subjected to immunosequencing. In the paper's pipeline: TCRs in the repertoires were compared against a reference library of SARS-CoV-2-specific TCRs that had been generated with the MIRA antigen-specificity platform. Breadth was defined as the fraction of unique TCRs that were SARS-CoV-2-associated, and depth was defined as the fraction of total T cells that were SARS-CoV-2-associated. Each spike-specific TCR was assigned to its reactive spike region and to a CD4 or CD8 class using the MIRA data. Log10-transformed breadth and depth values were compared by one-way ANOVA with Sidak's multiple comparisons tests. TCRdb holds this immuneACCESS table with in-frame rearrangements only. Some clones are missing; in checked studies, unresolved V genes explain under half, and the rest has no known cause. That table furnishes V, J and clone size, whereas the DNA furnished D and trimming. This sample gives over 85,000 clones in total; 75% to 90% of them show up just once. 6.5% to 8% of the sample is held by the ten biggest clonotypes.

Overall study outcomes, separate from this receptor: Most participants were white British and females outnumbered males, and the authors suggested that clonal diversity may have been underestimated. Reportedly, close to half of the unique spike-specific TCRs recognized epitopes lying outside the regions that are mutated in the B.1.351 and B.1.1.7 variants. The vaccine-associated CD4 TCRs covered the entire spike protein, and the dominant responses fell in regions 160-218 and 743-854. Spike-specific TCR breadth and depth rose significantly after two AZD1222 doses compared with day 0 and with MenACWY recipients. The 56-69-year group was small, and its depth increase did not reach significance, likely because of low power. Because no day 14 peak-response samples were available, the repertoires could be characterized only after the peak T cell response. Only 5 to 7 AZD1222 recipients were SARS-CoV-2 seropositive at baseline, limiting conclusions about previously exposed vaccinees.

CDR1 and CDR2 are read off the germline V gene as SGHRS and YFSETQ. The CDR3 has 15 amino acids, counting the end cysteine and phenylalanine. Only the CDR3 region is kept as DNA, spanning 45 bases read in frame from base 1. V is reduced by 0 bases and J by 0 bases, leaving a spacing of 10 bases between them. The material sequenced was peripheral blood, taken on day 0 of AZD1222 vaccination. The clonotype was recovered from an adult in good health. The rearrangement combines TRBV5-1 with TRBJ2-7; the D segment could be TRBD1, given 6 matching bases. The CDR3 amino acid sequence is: CASSLAVDSSYEQYF. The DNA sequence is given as TGCGCCAGCAGCTTGGCGGTGGACAGCTCCTACGAGCAGTACTTC.